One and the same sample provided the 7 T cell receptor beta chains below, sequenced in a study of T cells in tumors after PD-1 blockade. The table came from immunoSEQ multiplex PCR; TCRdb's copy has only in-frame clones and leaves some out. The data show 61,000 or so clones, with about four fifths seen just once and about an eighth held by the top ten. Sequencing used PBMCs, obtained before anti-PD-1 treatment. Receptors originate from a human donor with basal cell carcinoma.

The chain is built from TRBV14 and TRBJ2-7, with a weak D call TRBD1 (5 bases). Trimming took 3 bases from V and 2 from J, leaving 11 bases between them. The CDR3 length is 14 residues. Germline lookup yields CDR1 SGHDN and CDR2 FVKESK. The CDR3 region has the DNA TGTGCCAGCAGCCACTTGGACACGCCCTACGAGCAGTACTTC. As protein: CASSHLDTPYEQYF.

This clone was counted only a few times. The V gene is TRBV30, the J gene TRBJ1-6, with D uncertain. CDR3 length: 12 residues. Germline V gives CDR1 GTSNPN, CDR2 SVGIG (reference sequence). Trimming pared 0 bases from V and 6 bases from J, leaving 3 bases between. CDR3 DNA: TGTGCCTGGAGTGTAACTAATTCACCCCTCCACTTT. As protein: CAWSVTNSPLHF.

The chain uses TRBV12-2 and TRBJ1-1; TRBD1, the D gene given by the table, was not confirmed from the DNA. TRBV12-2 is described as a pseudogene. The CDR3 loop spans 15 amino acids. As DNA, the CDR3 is TGTGCAAGTCGCTACAGGGCAAAAGGGAACACTGAAGCTTTCTTT. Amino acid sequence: CASRYRAKGNTEAFF.

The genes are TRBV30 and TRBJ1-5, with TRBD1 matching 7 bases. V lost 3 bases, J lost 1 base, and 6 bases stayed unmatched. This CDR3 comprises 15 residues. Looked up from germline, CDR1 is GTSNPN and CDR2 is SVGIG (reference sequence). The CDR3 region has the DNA TGTGCCTGGAGCGAGAACAGGGGAAGCAATCAGCCCCAGCATTTT. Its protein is CAWSENRGSNQPQHF. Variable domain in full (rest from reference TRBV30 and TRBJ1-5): SQTIHQWPATLVQPVGSPLSLECTVEGTSNPNLYWYRQAAGRGLQLLFYSVGIGQISSEVPQNLSASRPQDRQFILSSKKLLLSDSGFYLCAWSENRGSNQPQHFGDGTRLSIL.

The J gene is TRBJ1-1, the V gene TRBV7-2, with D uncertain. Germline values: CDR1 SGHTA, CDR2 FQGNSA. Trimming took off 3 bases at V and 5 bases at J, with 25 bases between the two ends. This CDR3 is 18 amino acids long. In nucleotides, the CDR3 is TGTGCCAGCAGCTTCCCGGCAGGTTCCCCTAATTCTGGGACTGAAGCTTTCTTT. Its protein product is CASSFPAGSPNSGTEAFF. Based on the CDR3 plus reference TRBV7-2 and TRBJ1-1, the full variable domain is GAGVSQSPSNKVTEKGKDVELRCDPISGHTALYWYRQSLGQGLEFLIYFQGNSAPDKSGLPSDRFSAERTGGSVSTLTIQRTQQEDSAVYLCASSFPAGSPNSGTEAFFGQGTRLTVV.

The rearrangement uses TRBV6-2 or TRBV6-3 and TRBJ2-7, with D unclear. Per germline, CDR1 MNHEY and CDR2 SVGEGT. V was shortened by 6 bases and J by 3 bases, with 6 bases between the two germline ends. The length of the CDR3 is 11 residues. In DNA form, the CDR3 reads TGTGCCAGCAGCGATGGCTACGAGCAGTACTTC. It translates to CASSDGYEQYF.

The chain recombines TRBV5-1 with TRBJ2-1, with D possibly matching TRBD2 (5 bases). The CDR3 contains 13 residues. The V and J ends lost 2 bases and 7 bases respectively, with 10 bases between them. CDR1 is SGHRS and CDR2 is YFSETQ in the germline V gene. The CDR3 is CASSFGVQNEQFF. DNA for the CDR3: TGCGCCAGCAGCTTCGGGGTTCAAAATGAGCAGTTCTTC.